What follows describes a single T cell receptor (beta chain). Its target is not known. From germline, CDR1 is SGHVS and CDR2 FNYEAQ. The V segment lost 5 bases and the J segment 8 bases; nucleotides outside the gene matches: 12. The CDR3 sequence is 16 residues long. The record originates from a study of radiotherapy plus CTLA-4 blockade in lung cancer. Study details: There were objective responses in 18% of patients, and around 30% had disease control. Overall study results and limits: Blood saw expansion of tumor-derived TCR clones after radiotherapy plus ipilimumab.

Assay used: immunoSEQ multiplex PCR; TCRdb lists only in-frame clones, some missing. Of 55,000 to 75,000 clones in the sample, roughly four fifths were seen once. The chain recombines TRBV7-6 with TRBJ2-1; 10 nucleotides agree with TRBD2. This specimen was peripheral blood, taken from a patient treated with radiotherapy plus ipilimumab. The sequence came from a human donor with non-small cell lung cancer whose response to radiotherapy plus ipilimumab could not be evaluated. Some clones in this sample may be carry-over from other donors' samples. CDR3 loop: CASSLLAGGLLDEQFF. CDR3 DNA: TGTGCCAGCAGCCTGTTAGCGGGGGGACTTCTCGATGAGCAGTTCTTC.